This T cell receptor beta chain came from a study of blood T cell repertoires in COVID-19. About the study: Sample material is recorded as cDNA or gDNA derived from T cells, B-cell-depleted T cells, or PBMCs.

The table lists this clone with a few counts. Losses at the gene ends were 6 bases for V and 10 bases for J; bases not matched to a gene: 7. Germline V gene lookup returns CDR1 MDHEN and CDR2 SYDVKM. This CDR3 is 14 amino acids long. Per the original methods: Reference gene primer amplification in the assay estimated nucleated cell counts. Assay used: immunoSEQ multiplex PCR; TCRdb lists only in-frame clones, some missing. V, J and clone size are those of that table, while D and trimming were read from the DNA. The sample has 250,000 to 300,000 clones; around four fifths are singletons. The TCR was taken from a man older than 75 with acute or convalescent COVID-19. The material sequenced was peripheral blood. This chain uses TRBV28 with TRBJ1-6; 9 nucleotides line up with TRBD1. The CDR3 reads CASSTGGASSPLHF. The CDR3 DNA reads TGTGCCAGCAGCACAGGGGGCGCGTCCTCACCCCTCCACTTT. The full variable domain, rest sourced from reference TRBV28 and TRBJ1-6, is DVKVTQSSRYLVKRTGEKVFLECVQDMDHENMFWYRQDPGLGLRLIYFSYDVKMKEKGDIPEGYSVSREKKERFSLILESASTNQTSMYLCASSTGGASSPLHFGNGTRLTVT.